The 5 T cell receptor beta chains reported below all come from one sample, sequenced in a study of post-analysis software for immune sequencing data. Study-level results: In patients, TRBV5-6, TRBV5-1 and TRBV20-1 belonged to roughly five TRBV segments found more frequently than in controls.

Built from TCR beta cDNA, the libraries had unique molecular identifiers in them. TCRdb reanalysed the PCR reads using MiXCR and keeps one entry per CDR3 protein. The sample contains 180,000 or so distinct CDR3 sequences, about 30% of which appear only once. No antigen has been assigned to these receptors. The material sequenced was blood. The receptors stem from a girl younger than 18 with multiple sclerosis.

Worth noting for this clonotype: A much larger clone lies a single base off, so this may be a read error. The CDR3 reads CASSQGDLPQFTERYF. The CDR3 coding sequence is TGTGCCAGCAGCCAGGGGGACCTCCCCCAATTCACCGAGCGGTACTTC. V is TRBV4-2 and J is TRBJ2-7, with D perhaps given as TRBD1 or TRBD2 (5 bases each). The CDR3 sequence is 16 residues long. The germline gives CDR1 LGHNA, CDR2 YNFKEQ.

This chain joins TRBV7-3 and TRBJ2-2, with unresolved D. Germline-derived CDR1 and CDR2 are SGHTA and FQGTGA. The CDR3 has 15 amino acids. V was pared by 3 bases and J by 5 bases, with 13 bases between. CDR3 amino acids: CASSFGGTDTGELFF. The CDR3 DNA reads TGTGCCAGCAGCTTTGGTGGCACGGATACCGGGGAGCTGTTTTTT.

In its sample, this clonotype was seen many times. The chain employs TRBV28 and TRBJ2-7, with 9 bases identical to TRBD1. The CDR3 has 14 amino acids. V trimming: 5 bases; J trimming: 7 bases; junction bases outside the gene matches: 9. CDR1 is MDHEN, CDR2 SYDVKM, per germline. CDR3: CASSPGTGFEEQYF. CDR3 coding DNA: TGTGCCAGCAGTCCCGGGACAGGGTTCGAGGAGCAGTACTTC.

This clonotype was observed a few times. V usage is TRBV12-3 or TRBV12-4 and J usage is TRBJ1-5; 7 nucleotides align to TRBD1. The CDR3 consists of 15 residues. With V trimmed by 5 bases and J by 5 bases, 9 bases remained unmatched. CDR3 protein: CASSPRDSSHQPQHF. CDR3 nucleotides: TGTGCCAGCAGTCCGCGGGACAGCTCCCATCAGCCCCAGCATTTT.

As regards this clonotype: Since a much larger clone is just one base distant, this may be a read error. The chain joins TRBV20-1 to TRBJ2-1, with a weak D call TRBD1 (5 bases). TRBJ2-7 matches the DNA end more closely, so the J call is doubtful. This CDR3 is built from 16 residues. Germline CDR1 and CDR2: DFQATT and SNEGSKA (reference sequence). The CDR3 bases are TGCAGTGCTAGGTGGTGGGGCCACGACTCCTACAATGAGCAGTACTTC. Translating gives CSARWWGHDSYNEQYF.